Below, 16 T cell receptor beta chains from the same sample are listed, as sequenced in a study of cytomegalovirus exposure and HLA in healthy donors. It was with 60 Vbeta and 13 Jbeta primers that the PCR ran. The table came from immunoSEQ multiplex PCR; TCRdb's copy has only in-frame clones and leaves some out. The sample includes around 130,000 clones, roughly 70% of them seen just once. The sample taken for sequencing was PBMCs. The source is a middle-aged man in good health and CMV-seropositive.

This clone is a singleton in its sample. This rearrangement joins TRBV11-2 to TRBJ2-2; a possible D gene is TRBD1 (6 bases). The germline gives CDR1 SGHAT, CDR2 FQNNGV. Trimming took 1 base from V and 3 from J, leaving 15 bases between them. CDR3 length: 17 residues. The CDR3 DNA follows: TGTGCCAGCAGCTTAGGGTGGGGCAGGGGAGACACCGGGGAGCTGTTTTTT. Protein sequence: CASSLGWGRGDTGELFF.

This sequence joins TRBV27 and TRBJ2-6, with a possible D match to TRBD2 (6 bases). Trimming took off 1 base at V and 0 bases at J, with 19 bases between the two ends. This CDR3 is 20 amino acids long. Germline V lookup: CDR1 MNHEY, CDR2 SMNVEV (reference sequence). The CDR3 sequence is CASSLYPQGGALSGANVLTF. The CDR3 DNA is TGTGCCAGCAGTTTATACCCTCAAGGAGGGGCCCTCTCTGGGGCCAACGTCCTGACTTTC.

This sequence joins TRBV29-1 and TRBJ1-2; tentatively, D is TRBD1 (6 bases). Germline values: CDR1 SQVTM, CDR2 ANQGSEA. CDR3 length: 13 residues. With 5 bases removed from V and 6 bases from J, the gap between germline ends came to 16 bases. The DNA of the CDR3 is TGCAGCGTTCAAATAACAGGGTTGGATGGCTACACCTTC. It specifies CSVQITGLDGYTF.

This chain joins TRBV29-1 and TRBJ1-2; unclear D gene. Germline CDR1 SQVTM, CDR2 ANQGSEA. The V end lost 4 bases, the J end lost 0 bases, and 18 bases lay between the germline ends. The length of the CDR3 is 16 residues. This CDR3 reads CSVVRGQGDSNYGYTF. DNA for the CDR3: TGCAGCGTTGTCAGAGGGCAAGGAGACTCTAACTATGGCTACACCTTC. The full variable domain, with the rest looked up from reference TRBV29-1 and TRBJ1-2, is SAVISQKPSRDICQRGTSLTIQCQVDSQVTMMFWYRQQPGQSLTLIATANQGSEATYESGFVIDKFPISRPNLTFSTLTVSNMSPEDSSIYLCSVVRGQGDSNYGYTFGSGTRLTVV.

The chain combines TRBV7-6 with TRBJ2-7, with TRBD2 matching over 13 bases. This CDR3 has 17 residues. Germline V gene lookup returns CDR1 SGHVS and CDR2 FNYEAQ. V gave up 2 bases and J gave up 0 bases; unmatched junction bases: 4. The CDR3 sequence: CASSLRTSGGHSYEQYF. DNA for the CDR3: TGTGCCAGCAGCTTACGGACTAGCGGGGGCCACTCCTACGAGCAGTACTTC.

The chain links TRBV29-1 to TRBJ1-5, with TRBD1 as a possible D gene (5 bases). From germline, CDR1 is SQVTM and CDR2 ANQGSEA. The CDR3 length is 15 residues. V lost 4 bases, J lost 4 bases, and 17 bases lay in between. The CDR3 spells CSVVLGGVGNQPQHF. DNA of the CDR3: TGCAGCGTTGTCCTGGGGGGGGTAGGGAATCAGCCCCAGCATTTT.

The chain has TRBV18 and TRBJ1-4; D is ambiguous. This CDR3 region has 17 residues. Germline-derived CDR1 and CDR2 are KGHSH and LQKENI. The germline V and J ends were trimmed by 4 bases and 1 base, with 16 bases remaining between them. As DNA, the CDR3 is TGTGCCAGCTCACTAGACCGCTTTGAGGAAACTAATGAAAAACTGTTTTTT. Translated, it gives CASSLDRFEETNEKLFF. Full variable domain (outside the CDR3, taken from reference TRBV18 and TRBJ1-4): NAGVMQNPRHLVRRRGQEARLRCSPMKGHSHVYWYRQLPEEGLKFMVYLQKENIIDESGMPKERFSAEFPKEGPSILRIQQVVRGDSAAYFCASSLDRFEETNEKLFFGSGTQLSVL.

CDR3 in amino acids: CASSYLTGGETQYF. In nucleotides, the CDR3 is TGTGCCAGCAGTTACTTAACAGGTGGAGAGACCCAGTACTTC. The chain carries TRBV6-6 and TRBJ2-5, with D tentatively TRBD1 (5 bases). Trimming left V 1 base short and J 4 bases short, with 10 bases between. The CDR3 runs to 14 residues. Germline V gene sequence: CDR1 MNHNY, CDR2 SVGAGI (reference sequence).

The V call is TRBV28, the J call TRBJ2-1, with TRBD1 identical over 9 bases. J gave up 4 bases and V 6 bases, and 7 bases lay outside the gene matches. Germline V CDR1 and CDR2: MDHEN, SYDVKM. The CDR3 covers 15 residues. CDR3 amino acids: CASSPPGQGYNEQFF. The CDR3 nucleotides are TGTGCCAGCAGCCCACCGGGACAGGGTTACAATGAGCAGTTCTTC.

This clone was counted between two and nine times. The chain carries TRBV5-1 and TRBJ2-5; 11 bases align to TRBD1. TRBJ2-7 matches the DNA end more closely, so the J call is doubtful. Looked up from germline, CDR1 is SGHRS and CDR2 is YFSETQ. CDR3 length: 15 residues. The CDR3 reads CASSLGGTGGYEQYF. The CDR3 coding sequence is TGCGCCAGCAGCTTGGGGGGGACAGGGGGCTACGAGCAGTACTTC.

This clone was observed once. The chain couples TRBV2 to TRBJ1-5; D might be TRBD1 (5 bases). Per the germline V gene, CDR1 is SNHLY and CDR2 is FYNNEI. The V end was cut by 7 bases, the J end by 1 base, with 8 bases between. This CDR3 region has 13 residues. In nucleotides, the CDR3 is TGTGCCAGCATTGCAGGGAGCAATCAGCCCCAGCATTTT. Translating it yields CASIAGSNQPQHF.

The chain couples TRBV5-1 to TRBJ2-3; D is unresolved. Germline assignment: CDR1 SGHRS and CDR2 YFSETQ. Between the trimmed V and J ends, which lost 0 bases and 1 base, there was a span of 9 bases. The CDR3 is 15 amino acids. CDR3 in DNA: TGCGCCAGCAGCTTGGCCCCCACAGGCACAGATACGCAGTATTTT. Amino acid sequence: CASSLAPTGTDTQYF.

The V and J genes are TRBV5-4 and TRBJ2-1; a possible D gene is TRBD2 (7 bases). V was clipped by 4 bases and J by 1 base, with 18 bases between them. This CDR3 region has 17 residues. CDR1 SGHNT and CDR2 YYREEE come from the germline V gene (reference sequence). In DNA form, the CDR3 reads TGTGCCAGCAGCCAGGGGAGCGGGATAAGGTCCTACAATGAGCAGTTCTTC. Translated: CASSQGSGIRSYNEQFF.

The chain combines TRBV5-1 with TRBJ2-1, with 13 nucleotides matching TRBD2. CDR3 length: 16 amino acids. The V segment lost 3 bases and the J segment 9 bases; nucleotides outside the gene matches: 9. Germline CDR1 SGHRS, CDR2 YFSETQ. In nucleotides, the CDR3 is TGCGCCAGCAGCTATGGGACTAGCGGGATGGGAGGTGAGCAGTTCTTC. Amino acids: CASSYGTSGMGGEQFF.

CDR3 DNA: TGTGCCAGCAGCGCGGGAGTGAGGGGCTACACCTTC. Encoded protein: CASSAGVRGYTF. The chain carries TRBV7-2 and TRBJ1-2; D ambiguous. Germline assignment: CDR1 SGHTA and CDR2 FQGNSA. V lost 5 bases and J lost 8, with 12 bases in between. CDR3 length: 12 amino acids. Complete variable domain (other parts from reference TRBV7-2 and TRBJ1-2): GAGVSQSPSNKVTEKGKDVELRCDPISGHTALYWYRQSLGQGLEFLIYFQGNSAPDKSGLPSDRFSAERTGGSVSTLTIQRTQQEDSAVYLCASSAGVRGYTFGSGTRLTVV.

V is TRBV10-3 and J is TRBJ2-6; 8 bases agree with TRBD1. Germline assignment: CDR1 ENHRY and CDR2 SYGVKD. V dropped 6 bases and J dropped 0; count of bases not matched to a gene: 4. The CDR3 length is 16 residues. The CDR3 sequence is CAIRSGGASGANVLTF. CDR3 coding DNA: TGTGCCATCAGGTCAGGGGGCGCCTCTGGGGCCAACGTCCTGACTTTC.